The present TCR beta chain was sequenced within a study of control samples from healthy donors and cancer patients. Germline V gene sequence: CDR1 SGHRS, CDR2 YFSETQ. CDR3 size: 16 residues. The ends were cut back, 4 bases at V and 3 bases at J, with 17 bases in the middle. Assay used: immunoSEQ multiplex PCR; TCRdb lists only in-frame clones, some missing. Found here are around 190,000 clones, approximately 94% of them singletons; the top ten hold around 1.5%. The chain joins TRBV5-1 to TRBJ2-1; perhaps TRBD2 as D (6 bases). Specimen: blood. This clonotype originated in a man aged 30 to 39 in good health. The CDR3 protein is CASSPGVNPLYNEQFF. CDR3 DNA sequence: TGCGCCAGCAGCCCGGGGGTAAACCCACTCTACAATGAGCAGTTCTTC.